Listed below are T cell receptor beta chains from one sample, sequenced in a study of T cell changes during pregnancy in multiple sclerosis. Clones were read by immunoSEQ multiplex PCR, and TCRdb kept only the in-frame ones, dropping some. The repertoire holds roughly 100,000 clones, about nine tenths seen once, with 3% to 3.5% in the top ten. The input for sequencing was peripheral blood, taken after pregnancy. Receptor source: a female donor with multiple sclerosis, enrolled in a pregnancy study. Each CDR3 is given with its conserved first and last residue. A D gene is named only where the DNA matches it firmly. Not all rows give a size; the values are once, few, many and, for expanded clones, a class.

length,D,size,J,V,CDR3,DNA
13,.,once,TRBJ2-7,TRBV11-1,CASTTPGSIEQYF,TGTGCCAGCACCACGCCGGGGAGTATAGAGCAGTACTTC
13,TRBD1,.,TRBJ2-4,TRBV15,CATSTNRGLIQYF,TGTGCCACCAGCACTAACAGGGGGCTCATTCAGTACTTC
15,TRBD1,.,TRBJ2-7,TRBV19,CASSKGDRRYYEQYF,TGTGCCAGTAGTAAAGGGGACAGGAGGTACTACGAGCAGTACTTC
15,.,.,TRBJ1-5,TRBV6-1,CASSETGKSNQPQHF,TGTGCCAGCAGTGAAACAGGGAAAAGCAATCAGCCCCAGCATTTT
14,.,.,TRBJ2-2,TRBV7-7,CASSLTRFTGELFF,TGTGCTAGCAGCTTAACTCGATTCACCGGGGAGCTGTTTTTT
15,.,once,TRBJ2-3,TRBV5-4,CASSTAKFGTDTQYF,TGTGCCAGCAGCACAGCCAAATTCGGCACAGATACGCAGTATTTT
16,TRBD2,.,TRBJ2-5,TRBV4-1,CASSILAGGPQETQYF,TGCGCCAGCAGCATACTAGCGGGGGGACCACAAGAGACCCAGTACTTC
13,TRBD2,.,TRBJ2-7,TRBV30,CAWSTGTSVEQYF,TGTGCCTGGAGTACCGGGACTAGCGTCGAGCAGTACTTC
15,.,once,TRBJ1-1,TRBV6-1,CASSEAVMRDTEAFF,TGTGCCAGCAGTGAAGCGGTCATGCGTGACACTGAAGCTTTCTTT
14,.,.,TRBJ1-1,TRBV16,CASSQFRENTEAFF,TGTGCCAGCAGCCAATTCCGGGAAAACACTGAAGCTTTCTTT
13,.,.,TRBJ1-2,TRBV19,CASSPRANYGYTF,TGTGCCAGTAGTCCCCGGGCTAACTATGGCTACACCTTC
19,TRBD1,.,TRBJ1-1,TRBV7-3,CASSLWAVGTGGVGAEAFF,TGTGCCAGCAGCTTATGGGCCGTGGGGACAGGGGGCGTCGGCGCTGAAGCTTTCTTT
17,TRBD2,.,TRBJ2-3,TRBV30,CAWNSGLAGGHGDTQYF,TGTGCCTGGAACTCCGGACTAGCGGGGGGGCATGGAGATACGCAGTATTTT
18,.,.,TRBJ1-4,TRBV6-1,CASSQVVLWGRANEKLFF,TGTGCCAGCAGTCAAGTCGTCCTATGGGGGAGGGCTAATGAAAAACTGTTTTTT
15,TRBD1,.,TRBJ1-1,TRBV5-1,CASSIHGQGVGEAFF,TGCGCCAGCAGCATACACGGACAGGGGGTGGGTGAAGCTTTCTTT
15,.,.,TRBJ1-1,TRBV15,CATSRDPVPNTEAFF,TGTGCCACCAGCAGAGATCCGGTACCGAACACTGAAGCTTTCTTT
14,.,once,TRBJ2-3,TRBV6-4,CASSDGGATDTQYF,TGTGCCAGCAGTGACGGGGGGGCCACAGATACGCAGTATTTT
14,.,once,TRBJ1-2,TRBV29-1,CSVGEITGPYGYTF,TGCAGCGTGGGGGAGATCACAGGGCCTTATGGCTACACCTTC
12,.,.,TRBJ1-5,TRBV5-1,CASSGANQPQHF,TGCGCCAGCAGCGGGGCCAATCAGCCCCAGCATTTT
13,TRBD1,once,TRBJ2-7,TRBV5-4,CASSLTGEGRQYF,TGTGCCAGCAGCTTAACAGGGGAAGGCAGGCAGTACTTC
16,.,once,TRBJ1-2,TRBV6-5,CASSYSTGSISYGYTF,TGTGCCAGCAGTTACTCGACGGGGTCAATTTCCTATGGCTACACCTTC
12,.,.,TRBJ1-6,TRBV2,CATDGAGSPLHF,TGTGCCACCGATGGGGCCGGTTCACCCCTCCACTTT
14,.,.,TRBJ1-5,TRBV5-6,CASSFGVGNQPQHF,TGTGCCAGCAGCTTTGGAGTAGGCAATCAGCCCCAGCATTTT
12,.,many,TRBJ1-1,TRBV7-9,CASSLEWSEAFF,TGTGCCAGCAGCTTAGAGTGGAGTGAGGCTTTCTTT
13,.,.,TRBJ2-3,TRBV19,CASSDSARDTQYF,TGTGCCAGTAGCGACTCAGCGAGAGATACGCAGTATTTT
15,.,.,TRBJ1-4,TRBV18,CASSPQRGSDEKLFF,TGTGCCAGCTCACCGCAAAGAGGGTCTGATGAAAAACTGTTTTTT
13,TRBD1,.,TRBJ2-1,TRBV30,CAWKGQTYNEQFF,TGTGCCTGGAAGGGACAGACATACAATGAGCAGTTCTTC
13,.,.,TRBJ1-1,TRBV7-6,CASRAGVNTEAFF,TGTGCCAGCAGGGCCGGGGTGAACACTGAAGCTTTCTTT
17,TRBD1,.,TRBJ2-2,TRBV25-1,CASSEPTGGARTGELFF,TGTGCCAGCAGTGAACCCACAGGGGGCGCCCGAACCGGGGAGCTGTTTTTT
15,.,once,TRBJ2-5,TRBV6-1,CASSGGRGAGETQYF,TGTGCCAGCAGTGGTGGACGGGGGGCGGGGGAGACCCAGTACTTC
14,TRBD1,.,TRBJ2-1,TRBV18,CASSPGQVNNEQFF,TGTGCCAGCTCACCAGGACAGGTGAACAATGAGCAGTTCTTC
14,TRBD1,.,TRBJ1-1,TRBV5-1,CASSLTGENTEAFF,TGCGCCAGCAGCTTGACAGGGGAGAACACTGAAGCTTTCTTT
15,TRBD1,.,TRBJ2-3,TRBV7-9,CASSLEGQGARTQYF,TGTGCCAGCAGCTTAGAGGGACAGGGGGCTCGGACGCAGTATTTT
16,.,.,TRBJ2-6,TRBV6-4,CASSERDNSGANVLTF,TGTGCCAGCAGTGAAAGGGACAATTCTGGGGCCAACGTCCTGACTTTC
13,.,.,TRBJ2-1,TRBV2,CASSVRVWDEQFF,TGTGCCAGCAGTGTCAGGGTTTGGGATGAGCAGTTCTTC
12,.,.,TRBJ1-2,TRBV6-5,CASSYSGTGYTF,TGTGCCAGCAGTTACTCGGGCACAGGCTACACCTTC
15,TRBD1,few,TRBJ2-7,TRBV6-5,CASSSPGTGTYEQYF,TGTGCCAGCAGCTCCCCCGGGACAGGGACCTACGAGCAGTACTTC
14,.,once,TRBJ2-3,TRBV5-5,CASSLDHRADTQYF,TGTGCCAGCAGCCTGGACCACAGGGCAGATACGCAGTATTTT
16,TRBD1,.,TRBJ1-1,TRBV11-2,CASSFGTGYSNTEAFF,TGTGCCAGCAGCTTCGGGACAGGGTATTCGAACACTGAAGCTTTCTTT
14,TRBD1,.,TRBJ1-2,TRBV6-4,CASSRGQGAKGYTF,TGTGCCAGCTCCCGCGGACAGGGGGCAAAAGGCTACACCTTC
14,.,.,TRBJ2-7,TRBV5-1,CASSLLGQAYEQYF,TGCGCCAGCAGCTTGCTGGGCCAGGCCTACGAGCAGTACTTC
16,.,.,TRBJ1-1,TRBV14,CASSQLRRQVNTEAFF,TGTGCCAGCAGCCAGCTACGAAGACAGGTGAACACTGAAGCTTTCTTT
17,.,.,TRBJ2-2,TRBV18,CASSPRESGTNTGELFF,TGTGCCAGCTCACCAAGGGAAAGCGGAACGAACACCGGGGAGCTGTTTTTT
13,.,.,TRBJ1-2,TRBV6-5,CASSGRAGYGYTF,TGTGCCAGCAGTGGGAGGGCGGGTTATGGCTACACCTTC
15,TRBD1,.,TRBJ2-3,TRBV5-1,CASGWGQDYTDTQYF,TGCGCCAGCGGCTGGGGACAGGATTACACAGATACGCAGTATTTT
15,.,.,TRBJ2-7,TRBV5-1,CASSLEAGFSYEQYF,TGCGCCAGCAGCTTGGAAGCAGGCTTCTCCTACGAGCAGTACTTC
14,.,.,TRBJ1-3,TRBV27,CASSFGSSGNTIYF,TGTGCCAGCAGTTTTGGGAGCTCTGGAAACACCATATATTTT
15,.,.,TRBJ2-2,TRBV6-6,CASSYPGLRAGELFF,TGTGCCAGCAGTTACCCCGGCCTCAGGGCCGGGGAGCTGTTTTTT
12,.,.,TRBJ2-3,TRBV5-6,CASSLVGQQGYF,TGTGCCAGCAGCTTGGTTGGGCAGCAGGGGTATTTT
16,.,few,TRBJ1-5,TRBV2,CASFPGGGYSNQPQHF,TGTGCCAGTTTCCCTGGAGGAGGCTATAGCAATCAGCCCCAGCATTTT
14,.,.,TRBJ1-1,TRBV9,CASSAGDRNTEAFF,TGTGCCAGCAGCGCAGGGGATAGAAACACTGAAGCTTTCTTT
18,TRBD1,.,TRBJ1-6,TRBV15,CATSRDRFRDRENSPLHF,TGTGCCACCAGCAGAGATAGGTTCCGGGACAGGGAAAATTCACCCCTCCACTTT
15,.,.,TRBJ2-3,TRBV18,CASEIRDSSGDTQYF,TGTGCCAGCGAAATCCGGGACTCCTCTGGAGATACGCAGTATTTT
15,TRBD1,.,TRBJ1-2,TRBV4-1,CASSQPGTGDGGYTF,TGCGCCAGCAGCCAACCCGGGACAGGGGATGGAGGCTACACCTTC